The T cell receptor (beta chain) under discussion was sequenced for a study of radiotherapy plus CTLA-4 blockade in lung cancer. Assay: immunoSEQ multiplex PCR; the TCRdb copy retains only in-frame clones and omits some. The sample contains approximately 85,000 clones, around 87% of which appear only once. Receiving focal radiation plus CTLA-4 blockade with ipilimumab were patients who had chemo-refractory metastatic non-small-cell lung cancer. Germline values: CDR1 LNHNV, CDR2 YYDKDF (reference sequence). J was trimmed by 3 bases and V by 5 bases; bases with no gene match: 4. CDR3 size: 14 residues.

Here the sequenced sample was peripheral blood, taken from a patient treated with radiotherapy plus ipilimumab. The receptor was isolated from a human donor with non-small cell lung cancer who had a partial response to radiotherapy plus ipilimumab. The chain combines TRBV15 with TRBJ1-5; 7 bases map to TRBD1. CDR3 DNA sequence: TGTGCCACCAGCCAAGACAGGGTCAATCAGCCCCAGCATTTT. Translating gives CATSQDRVNQPQHF.